The 30 T cell receptor beta chains below were found in one sample sequenced in a study of regulatory T cells in long-lasting Graves disease. Time point described: newly diagnosed GD, antithyroid drugs for less than 3 months. PBMCs were the source of the RNA used for TCR sequencing. Investigators prepared the TCR beta libraries by applying iRepertoire HTBI primers and Arm-PCR of CDR3 regions. One entry per CDR3 protein results from TCRdb running MiXCR on the multiplex PCR reads. The data show some 410,000 distinct CDR3 sequences, roughly 15% seen once. The data were also submitted as part of a second study, on T cells in Graves' hyperthyroidism and ophthalmopathy.

The source was peripheral blood mononuclear cells (PBMCs), collected at new diagnosis, from a patient treated with antithyroid drugs. These receptors originate from a woman aged 25 to 39 with Graves disease.

J is TRBJ2-1 and V is TRBV19; 9 bases fit TRBD2. The V gene's germline CDR1 is LNHDA and CDR2 SQIVND (reference sequence). The CDR3 contains 19 residues. Losses at the gene ends were 0 bases for V and 7 bases for J; bases not matched to a gene: 16. The CDR3 loop is CASSIDSLVQAGGKNEQFF. The CDR3 DNA reads TGTGCCAGTAGTATAGATTCATTAGTGCAGGCGGGAGGGAAGAATGAGCAGTTCTTC.

Ten or more counts support this clonotype. V gene TRBV6-2 or TRBV6-3 combines with J gene TRBJ2-3, with TRBD2 as a possible D gene (6 bases). The V end was cut by 6 bases, the J end by 0 bases, with 16 bases between. CDR3 length: 16 residues. Germline V gene data show CDR1 as MNHEY and CDR2 as SVGEGT. The CDR3 DNA sequence: TGTGCCAGCAGGGGTCGGGGGACTCCTAGCACAGATACGCAGTATTTT. It encodes CASRGRGTPSTDTQYF.

This clonotype was picked up many times. This chain uses TRBV6-2 or TRBV6-3 with TRBJ2-3, with D tentatively TRBD2 (6 bases). The CDR3 runs 17 residues. Germline assignment: CDR1 MNHEY and CDR2 SVGEGT. Trimming cost V 7 bases and J 0 bases, with 20 bases left between them. The CDR3 region has the DNA TGTGCCAGCACCCCCCTCAACTGGGGGAGGAGCACAGATACGCAGTATTTT. As protein: CASTPLNWGRSTDTQYF.

This clonotype was counted ten times or more. This chain joins TRBV6-1 and TRBJ1-5; 9 bases align to TRBD1. The CDR3 totals 16 residues. Losses at the gene ends were 3 bases for V and 4 bases for J; bases not matched to a gene: 7. Germline CDR1 is MNHNS and CDR2 is SASEGT. The CDR3 DNA follows: TGTGCCAGCAGTGAGACGGGACAGGGAAGGAATCAGCCCCAGCATTTT. It specifies CASSETGQGRNQPQHF.

This clonotype was found many times. The chain recombines TRBV5-1 with TRBJ2-1, with TRBD1 matching 7 bases. The J segment lost 5 bases and the V segment lost 3 bases, leaving 11 bases of the junction unmatched. CDR3 length: 16 residues. The germline V gene has CDR1 SGHRS and CDR2 YFSETQ. CDR3 nucleotide sequence: TGCGCCAGCAGCTCTACAGGGGCCGGGACGAACAATGAGCAGTTCTTC. Its protein product is CASSSTGAGTNNEQFF.

With regard to this clonotype: A read error may be the cause here, since a much bigger clone is one base away. Lacking the conserved final phenylalanine or tryptophan, this CDR3 likely reflects a read error. The chain uses TRBV20-1 and TRBJ2-1; D gene ambiguous. With 5 bases removed from V and 6 bases from J, the gap between germline ends came to 14 bases. This CDR3 region has 13 residues. In germline, CDR1 is DFQATT, CDR2 SNEGSKA (reference sequence). The CDR3 sequence: CSAALHVGNEQFL. The CDR3 bases are TGCAGTGCTGCACTCCACGTTGGCAATGAGCAGTTCCTC.

The rearrangement uses TRBV2 and TRBJ2-7; 13 positions agree with TRBD2. After removal of 6 bases from V and 7 bases from J, the junction contained 9 bases not matched to a gene. CDR3 length equals 15 residues. Germline lookup yields CDR1 SNHLY and CDR2 FYNNEI. This CDR3 is CASSKTSGRAGEQYF. The CDR3 DNA sequence: TGTGCCAGCAGCAAAACTAGCGGGAGGGCCGGGGAGCAGTACTTC.

This clonotype was seen at least ten times. V gene TRBV28 combines with J gene TRBJ2-7; D may match TRBD1 or TRBD2 (5 bases each). The germline gives CDR1 MDHEN, CDR2 SYDVKM. Trimming took 4 bases from V and 2 from J, leaving 12 bases between them. This CDR3 is 14 amino acids long. The CDR3 loop is CASSSGTRTYEQYF. The CDR3, as DNA: TGTGCCAGCAGTTCCGGGACCAGAACCTACGAGCAGTACTTC.

The J gene is TRBJ1-5, the V gene TRBV12-3 or TRBV12-4; 7 bases line up with TRBD1. Trimming cost V 6 bases and J 4 bases; bases outside gene matches: 9. The CDR3 contains 15 residues. The CDR3 DNA reads TGTGCCAGCAGGCACGACAGGGCTGAGAATCAGCCCCAGCATTTT. Its protein is CASRHDRAENQPQHF.

CDR3: CASSERDRYYGYTF. CDR3 sequence (DNA): TGTGCCAGCAGCGAAAGAGACAGATACTATGGCTACACCTTC. V usage is TRBV2 and J usage is TRBJ1-2, with a weak D call TRBD1 (5 bases). Trimming removed 6 bases from V and 3 bases from J, with 14 bases in between. CDR1 and CDR2 from the germline V gene are SNHLY and FYNNEI. The CDR3 has 14 residues.

This clonotype has at least ten counts. The V call is TRBV6-2 or TRBV6-3, the J call TRBJ2-7; a weak D match, TRBD1 (5 bases). CDR1 is MNHEY, CDR2 SVGEGT, per germline. The CDR3 sequence is 13 residues long. Trimming left V 2 bases short and J 3 bases short, with 8 bases between. CDR3 region: CASSYEDNYEQYF. In DNA form, the CDR3 reads TGTGCCAGCAGTTACGAGGACAACTACGAGCAGTACTTC.

This clonotype was counted ten times or more. The chain employs TRBV11-2 and TRBJ2-7, with 8 bases that match TRBD2. The CDR3 has 14 amino acids. Trimming removed 6 bases from V and 6 bases from J; junction bases left unmatched: 10. Germline-derived CDR1 and CDR2 are SGHAT and FQNNGV. The CDR3, as DNA: TGTGCCAGCAGGATAGCGGGACTGGTCGGCGAGCAGTACTTC. This codes for CASRIAGLVGEQYF.

As regards this clonotype: This may arise from a read error, as a much more abundant clone is one base away. This chain joins TRBV6-1 and TRBJ2-5; 8 nucleotides match TRBD2. The CDR3 runs 13 residues. Germline CDR1 MNHNS, CDR2 SASEGT. The CDR3 is CASNPGLGETRYF. DNA for the CDR3: TGTGCCAGCAATCCGGGACTAGGGGAGACCCGGTACTTC.

The V gene is TRBV2, the J gene TRBJ1-5; D possibly corresponds to TRBD1 (5 bases). V was pared by 4 bases and J by 2 bases, with 15 bases between. CDR1 and CDR2 from the germline V gene are SNHLY and FYNNEI. CDR3 size: 16 residues. CDR3 protein: CASSARGGLRNQPQHF. CDR3 in DNA: TGTGCCAGCAGTGCGCGGGGGGGGTTACGCAATCAGCCCCAGCATTTT.

This clonotype has at least ten counts. V usage is TRBV7-2 and J usage is TRBJ2-2; the D is unclear. This CDR3 contains 12 residues. Between the trimmed V and J ends, which lost 3 bases and 2 bases, there was a span of 1 base. The V gene's germline CDR1 is SGHTA and CDR2 FQGNSA. In nucleotides, the CDR3 is TGTGCCAGCAGCTTCAACACCGGGGAGCTGTTTTTT. Translating it yields CASSFNTGELFF.

This clonotype has a count of ten or more. CDR3 sequence (DNA): TGTGCCAGCAGCGCAAGCGGCGGGACAGCATTCACGAAAGCTTTCTTT. Amino acids: CASSASGGTAFTKAFF. The rearrangement uses TRBV7-6 and TRBJ1-1; 7 bases align to TRBD1. Germline V gene data show CDR1 as SGHVS and CDR2 as FNYEAQ. There are 16 residues in the CDR3. With V trimmed by 5 bases and J by 9 bases, 18 bases remained unmatched.

This chain connects TRBV7-2 to TRBJ2-6, with TRBD2 matching 10 bases. After removal of 4 bases from V and 4 bases from J, the junction contained 7 bases not matched to a gene. Germline assignment: CDR1 SGHTA and CDR2 FQGNSA. The CDR3 spans 17 residues. In DNA, the CDR3 is TGTGCCAGCAGCTGGGCTAGCGGGAGTTCAGGGGCCAACGTCCTGACTTTC. Residues: CASSWASGSSGANVLTF. Full variable domain (rest looked up from reference TRBV7-2 and TRBJ2-6): GAGVSQSPSNKVTEKGKDVELRCDPISGHTALYWYRQSLGQGLEFLIYFQGNSAPDKSGLPSDRFSAERTGGSVSTLTIQRTQQEDSAVYLCASSWASGSSGANVLTFGAGSRLTVL.

This clonotype was recorded many times. This chain joins TRBV7-9 and TRBJ2-2; 10 bases agree with TRBD2. V shed 5 bases and J 3 bases; nucleotides not matched to a gene: 3. In germline, CDR1 is SEHNR, CDR2 FQNEAQ (reference sequence). This CDR3 has 15 amino acids. The DNA for the CDR3 is TGTGCCAGCAGCGAAGCGGGAGGGCACACCGGGGAGCTGTTTTTT. Translated: CASSEAGGHTGELFF.

At least ten counts were recorded for this clonotype. The gene calls are TRBV12-3 or TRBV12-4 and TRBJ2-2, with 7 bases identical to TRBD1. The ends lost 6 bases at V and 5 bases at J; junction bases unmatched: 3. The CDR3 has 13 residues. CDR3 coding DNA: TGTGCCAGCAGACGGACAGGTACCGGGGAGCTGTTTTTT. Translating gives CASRRTGTGELFF.

The chain links TRBV29-1 to TRBJ1-4, with a tentative D call TRBD1 (5 bases). The CDR3 runs 16 residues. The germline V and J ends were trimmed by 6 bases and 4 bases, with 21 bases remaining between them. Germline V gives CDR1 SQVTM, CDR2 ANQGSEA. The CDR3 nucleotides are TGCAGCGTAGGACCCCCGGGACGGAGCAATAATGAAAAACTGTTTTTT. Encoded protein: CSVGPPGRSNNEKLFF.

This clonotype showed up many times. The V gene is TRBV12-3 or TRBV12-4, the J gene TRBJ1-1; D is possibly TRBD1 (6 bases). The CDR3 contains 13 residues. Trimming removed 6 bases from V and 7 bases from J, with 15 bases in between. CDR3 bases: TGTGCCAGCAGCGGGGGGGCCTCCTATGAAGCTTTCTTT. Amino acid sequence: CASSGGASYEAFF.

Of note for this clonotype: This likely traces to a read error, being one base from a far larger clone. This sequence joins TRBV2 and TRBJ2-5, with D tentatively TRBD2 (7 bases). The germline V gene has CDR1 SNHLY and CDR2 FYNNEI. The CDR3 covers 14 residues. The CDR3 here is CASSYGGAEETHYF. CDR3 nucleotide sequence: TGTGCCAGCAGTTATGGGGGGGCTGAAGAGACCCATTACTTC.

This clonotype came up a few times. The chain carries TRBV29-1 and TRBJ2-7; D remains ambiguous. Per germline, CDR1 SQVTM and CDR2 ANQGSEA. The CDR3 spans 12 residues. With 1 base removed from V and 7 bases from J, the gap between germline ends came to 11 bases. The CDR3 is CSVEVVGSEQYF. CDR3 nucleotide sequence: TGCAGCGTTGAAGTCGTCGGTTCGGAGCAGTACTTC.

This clonotype was detected a few times. The chain recombines TRBV10-2 with TRBJ1-4; no definite D call. The CDR3 contains 15 residues. Germline V gene sequence: CDR1 WSHSY, CDR2 SAAADI. Between the trimmed V and J ends, which lost 3 bases and 1 base, there was a span of 9 bases. The CDR3 DNA follows: TGCGCCAGCAGTGAAACCGATCGAACTAATGAAAAACTGTTTTTT. It translates to CASSETDRTNEKLFF.

This clonotype was counted at least ten times. V gene TRBV7-9 combines with J gene TRBJ2-3, with 12 nucleotides matching TRBD1. CDR3 length equals 16 residues. Germline V gene data show CDR1 as SEHNR and CDR2 as FQNEAQ (reference sequence). Germline trimming cut 5 bases from V and 3 bases from J; bases unmatched to any gene: 6. The CDR3 nucleotides are TGTGCCAGCAGCCTGGGGACAGGGGGCTGGACAGATACGCAGTATTTT. It is translated as CASSLGTGGWTDTQYF.

In regard to this clonotype: It differs at one base from a far larger clone, so likely a read error. Here the CDR3 DNA reads TGTGCCAGCAAGGCGACAACTGCCAAGCAGTACTTC. It translates to CASKATTAKQYF. This chain uses TRBV10-2 with TRBJ2-7, with no clear D. The CDR3 is 12 residues long. Germline V gene lookup returns CDR1 WSHSY and CDR2 SAAADI.

The rearrangement uses TRBV11-2 and TRBJ2-5; D perhaps matches TRBD2 (7 bases). Trimming left V 1 base short and J 0 bases short, with 12 bases between. Germline V gene sequence: CDR1 SGHAT, CDR2 FQNNGV. CDR3 length: 16 amino acids. CDR3: CASSLGRGHYQETQYF. CDR3 DNA: TGTGCCAGCAGCTTAGGGCGGGGGCACTACCAAGAGACCCAGTACTTC.

The V gene is TRBV9, the J gene TRBJ2-1; the D call may be TRBD1 or TRBD2 (5 bases each). The CDR3 length is 12 residues. Trimming shortened V by 1 base and J by 9 bases, and 8 bases separated the two germline ends. Germline V lookup: CDR1 SGDLS, CDR2 YYNGEE. CDR3 in amino acids: CASSVLGVEQFF. CDR3 in DNA: TGTGCCAGCAGCGTATTGGGGGTTGAGCAGTTCTTC.

Ten or more counts support this clonotype. This chain uses TRBV2 with TRBJ2-1, with 9 bases identical to TRBD1. Germline trimming cut 9 bases from V and 6 bases from J; bases unmatched to any gene: 9. The CDR3 length is 14 residues. The germline CDR1 and CDR2 sequences are SNHLY and FYNNEI. CDR3 coding DNA: TGTGCCAGGGGACAGGGTGAGACTAGCAATGAGCAGTTCTTC. Protein product: CARGQGETSNEQFF.

This chain links TRBV12-5 with TRBJ2-1, with 9 nucleotides matching TRBD1. The CDR3 totals 17 residues. Germline CDR1 and CDR2: LGHNT and FRNRAP. V dropped 4 bases and J dropped 8; count of bases not matched to a gene: 15. This chain's CDR3 is CASGSESTGTGHYEQFF. The DNA for the CDR3 is TGTGCTAGTGGTTCCGAATCAACCGGGACAGGGCACTATGAGCAGTTCTTC.